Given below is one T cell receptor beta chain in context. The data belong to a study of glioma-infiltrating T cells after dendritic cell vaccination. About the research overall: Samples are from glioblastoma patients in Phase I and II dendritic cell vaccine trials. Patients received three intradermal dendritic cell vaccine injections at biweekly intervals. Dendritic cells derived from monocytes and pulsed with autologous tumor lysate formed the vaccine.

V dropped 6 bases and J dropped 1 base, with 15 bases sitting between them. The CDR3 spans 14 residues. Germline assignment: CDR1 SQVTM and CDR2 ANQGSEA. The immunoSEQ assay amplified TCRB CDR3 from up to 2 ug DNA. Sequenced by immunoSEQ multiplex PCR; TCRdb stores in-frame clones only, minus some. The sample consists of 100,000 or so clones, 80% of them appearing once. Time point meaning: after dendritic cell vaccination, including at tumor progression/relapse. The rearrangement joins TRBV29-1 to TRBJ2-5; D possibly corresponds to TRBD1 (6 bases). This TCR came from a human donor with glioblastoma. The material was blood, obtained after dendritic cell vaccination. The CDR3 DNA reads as TGCAGCGTAACACCTGGGGGCCTCCAAGAGACCCAGTACTTC. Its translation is CSVTPGGLQETQYF.